This T cell receptor (beta chain) originates from a study of tumor and adjacent non-tumor tissue in lung cancer. The overall study: The cohort had approximately 13 adenocarcinoma, a couple of squamous cell and 1 small cell patients.

The germline V gene encodes CDR1 SQVTM and CDR2 ANQGSEA. This CDR3 contains 12 residues. The library came from three nested PCR rounds adapted from ARM-PCR protocols. TCRdb called the multiplex PCR reads again in MiXCR, with one record for every CDR3 protein. Among approximately 80,000 distinct CDR3 sequences listed, approximately 80% were seen once. This sample's RNA came from whole unsorted tissue. Distant lung tissue was collected more than 3 cm away from the tumor edge. Turning to this clonotype: The junction and the germline gene differ at one end; a read error may be behind it.

This sequence was found in a man in his sixties with non-small cell lung cancer. V gene TRBV29-1 combines with J gene TRBJ2-2, with D possibly TRBD2 on 5 matching bases. Sequenced material: distant non-tumor lung tissue. CDR3 sequence reads: CSVGLHSGELFF. The CDR3 DNA follows: TGCAGCGTTGGGCTACATTCCGGGGAGCTATTTTTT.